This T cell receptor (beta chain) was identified during a study of immune evolution from preneoplasia to lung adenocarcinoma. The wider study: HLA loss of heterozygosity: about 7% AIS, around 16% MIA, approximately 31% ADC, none AAH. General observations from the study: Later-stage lesions appeared to have more T cells, more diversity, less clonality. Compared with EGFR-mutant or double wild-type lesions, KRAS-mutant nodules were more clonal.

Notes on this clone: Antigen specificity is unknown.

Trimming removed 6 bases at V and 5 bases at J, with 10 bases between. The CDR3 is made up of 12 amino acids. Germline assignment: CDR1 MDHEN and CDR2 SYDVKM. The table came from immunoSEQ multiplex PCR; TCRdb's copy has only in-frame clones and leaves some out. Among about 6,400 clones, 70% to 85% were seen once, and the ten largest hold roughly 6.3%. The chain carries TRBV28 and TRBJ1-1; the D gene is possibly TRBD1 (5 bases). The receptor comes from a person between 50 and 69 years old with lung adenocarcinoma. The sequenced sample was FFPE minimally invasive lung adenocarcinoma tissue. CDR3 in DNA: TGTGCCAGCAGACGGGACCGAACTGAAGCTTTCTTT. Amino acids: CASRRDRTEAFF.